The following is a T cell receptor (beta chain) sequence with its context. Data came from immunoSEQ multiplex PCR; TCRdb stores just in-frame clones and leaves some out. The repertoire consists of tens of thousands of clones, with about 80% occurring once and the leading ten covering about 26%. This sample is part of a study of T cell responses to AZD1222 COVID-19 vaccine. The V gene's germline CDR1 is SGHTA and CDR2 FQGNSA. The V and J ends lost 0 bases and 0 bases, in that order; junction bases with no gene match: 2. The CDR3 contains 18 residues. The source of this sequence is an adult who received the MenACWY meningococcal vaccine as a control. The J gene is TRBJ2-3, the V gene TRBV7-2; 14 nucleotides agree with TRBD2. The sample was peripheral blood, taken 28 days after the second dose of the MenACWY control vaccine. CDR3 protein: CASSLAGTSGGSTDTQYF. CDR3 nucleotides: TGTGCCAGCAGCTTAGCCGGGACTAGCGGGGGAAGCACAGATACGCAGTATTTT. The full variable domain, with the rest looked up from reference TRBV7-2 and TRBJ2-3, is GAGVSQSPSNKVTEKGKDVELRCDPISGHTALYWYRQSLGQGLEFLIYFQGNSAPDKSGLPSDRFSAERTGGSVSTLTIQRTQQEDSAVYLCASSLAGTSGGSTDTQYFGPGTRLTVL.